Following are 28 T cell receptor beta chains from one sample sequenced in a study of T-cell memory formation after mild COVID-19. Each CDR3 protein gets one entry after TCRdb re-called the 5' RACE reads with MiXCR. This table has under 250,000 distinct CDR3 sequences, approximately 9% appearing once. Sequencing was performed on PBMCs or a T cell subset sorted from them (not recorded which). The receptors shown here come from a man between 18 and 35 years old who had mild COVID-19 (a few samples of this study predate the infection). Cell type and time point are not known.

The chain recombines TRBV7-2 with TRBJ2-1; 10 bases agree with TRBD2. This CDR3 contains 15 residues. Trimming took 5 bases from V and 8 from J; bases not matched to a gene: 9. The V gene's germline CDR1 is SGHTA and CDR2 FQGNSA. CDR3 protein: CASSPLSGGAHEQFF. The DNA of the CDR3 is TGTGCCAGCAGCCCACTAAGCGGGGGGGCACATGAGCAGTTCTTC.

The sample holds a few counts of this clonotype. The CDR3 coding sequence is TGTGCCAGCAGCGCCTACGCTGGGACTAGCGGGGGTGAGTTCTTC. It codes for CASSAYAGTSGGEFF. The chain is built from TRBV7-3 and TRBJ2-1; 14 bases fit TRBD2. The CDR3 runs 15 residues. V was pared by 5 bases and J by 14 bases, with 11 bases of the junction left unmatched. CDR1 and CDR2 from the germline V gene are SGHTA and FQGTGA. Combining the CDR3 with reference TRBV7-3 and TRBJ2-1 gives the whole variable domain GAGVSQTPSNKVTEKGKYVELRCDPISGHTALYWYRQSLGQGPEFLIYFQGTGAADDSGLPNDRFFAVRPEGSVSTLKIQRTERGDSAVYLCASSAYAGTSGGEFFGPGTRLTVL.

Only a few counts were recorded for this clonotype. The chain couples TRBV7-2 to TRBJ2-5; tentatively, D is TRBD1 or TRBD2 (5 bases each). The CDR3 consists of 14 residues. In germline, CDR1 is SGHTA, CDR2 FQGNSA. Deletions cut 5 bases from V and 5 bases from J, with 15 bases between. CDR3: CASSEGPARETQYF. In DNA, the CDR3 is TGTGCCAGCAGCGAGGGACCGGCCCGGGAGACCCAGTACTTC.

The V and J genes are TRBV11-2 and TRBJ2-1, with 12 bases matching TRBD2. The CDR3 sequence is 16 residues long. The V and J ends lost 3 bases and 9 bases, in that order; junction bases with no gene match: 9. Germline V gene data show CDR1 as SGHAT and CDR2 as FQNNGV. CDR3 loop: CASSLAPSGGASEQFF. The CDR3 DNA is TGTGCCAGCAGCTTGGCCCCTAGCGGGGGGGCCTCTGAGCAGTTCTTC.

The gene calls are TRBV11-2 and TRBJ2-3; D is perhaps TRBD2 (6 bases). In germline, CDR1 is SGHAT, CDR2 FQNNGV. V shed 5 bases and J shed 6 bases, with 18 bases lying between them. The CDR3 is made up of 15 amino acids. This CDR3 reads CASSRTKFVGDTQYF. The DNA for the CDR3 is TGTGCCAGCAGCAGGACTAAATTTGTGGGGGATACGCAGTATTTT.

This clonotype was seen only a few times. The chain carries TRBV7-8 and TRBJ1-3; D gene ambiguous. Germline CDR1 reads SGHVS; CDR2 reads FQNEAQ. CDR3 length: 15 residues. With 5 bases removed from V and 4 bases from J, the gap between germline ends came to 15 bases. The CDR3 region has the DNA TGTGCCAGCAGCCCCGGCGGCTCGTTCGGAAACACCATATATTTT. Amino acids: CASSPGGSFGNTIYF.

This chain joins TRBV7-3 and TRBJ2-2, with D perhaps TRBD1 (6 bases). In germline, CDR1 is SGHTA, CDR2 FQGTGA. The CDR3 spans 14 residues. V lost 2 bases and J 3 bases, leaving 7 bases between the germline ends. CDR3 protein: CASSLDRHTGELFF. For the CDR3, the DNA is TGTGCCAGCAGCTTAGACAGGCACACCGGGGAGCTGTTTTTT.

This rearrangement joins TRBV10-2 to TRBJ2-5; D is unclear. The CDR3 runs to 11 residues. V dropped 2 bases and J dropped 6 bases, with 4 bases sitting between them. Germline V lookup: CDR1 WSHSY, CDR2 SAAADI. In DNA form, the CDR3 reads TGCGCCAGCAGTGAGATCCAGACCCAGTACTTC. Amino acid sequence: CASSEIQTQYF.

This chain joins TRBV18 and TRBJ2-5; no clear D gene. The V gene's germline CDR1 is KGHSH and CDR2 LQKENI. The CDR3 sequence is 15 residues long. V was pared by 6 bases and J by 0 bases, with 14 bases between. The CDR3: CASSRNPGNQETQYF. CDR3 bases: TGTGCCAGCTCCCGAAACCCGGGTAACCAAGAGACCCAGTACTTC.

This rearrangement joins TRBV7-3 to TRBJ1-1, with D possibly being TRBD1 (5 bases). V was clipped by 4 bases and J by 0 bases, with 12 bases between them. This CDR3 has 15 amino acids. Germline values: CDR1 SGHTA, CDR2 FQGTGA. CDR3 amino acids: CASSSKKGLNTEAFF. CDR3 DNA sequence: TGTGCCAGCAGCTCAAAAAAGGGGCTGAACACTGAAGCTTTCTTT. Looking up the rest from reference TRBV7-3 and TRBJ1-1 gives the full variable domain: GAGVSQTPSNKVTEKGKYVELRCDPISGHTALYWYRQSLGQGPEFLIYFQGTGAADDSGLPNDRFFAVRPEGSVSTLKIQRTERGDSAVYLCASSSKKGLNTEAFFGQGTRLTVV.

This sequence joins TRBV4-2 and TRBJ2-5; 8 nucleotides align to TRBD1. The CDR3 loop spans 15 amino acids. The junction had 8 bases not matched to a gene; V was cut back by 4 bases and J by 4 bases. Germline CDR1 reads LGHNA; CDR2 reads YNFKEQ. The CDR3 bases are TGTGCCAGCAGCCCAGGGGGGACAGGAGGAGAGACCCAGTACTTC. It yields the protein CASSPGGTGGETQYF.

The chain recombines TRBV2 with TRBJ1-1; possible D gene TRBD1, 5 bases. The V end lost 7 bases, the J end lost 0 bases, and 15 bases lay between the germline ends. In germline, CDR1 is SNHLY, CDR2 FYNNEI. CDR3 length: 15 amino acids. In nucleotides, the CDR3 is TGTGCCAGCACCCCGACAGCGTATTTGAACACTGAAGCTTTCTTT. Translation gives CASTPTAYLNTEAFF. The full variable domain, completed using reference TRBV2 and TRBJ1-1, is EPEVTQTPSHQVTQMGQEVILRCVPISNHLYFYWYRQILGQKVEFLVSFYNNEISEKSEIFDDQFSVERPDGSNFTLKIRSTKLEDSAMYFCASTPTAYLNTEAFFGQGTRLTVV.

This clonotype was seen at least ten times. This chain uses TRBV7-2 with TRBJ2-5; TRBD2 matches 9 bases. The CDR3 consists of 18 residues. V gave up 2 bases and J gave up 1 base; unmatched junction bases: 11. Germline CDR1 reads SGHTA; CDR2 reads FQGNSA. The CDR3 loop is CASSLISGGAQIQETQYF. The CDR3 region has the DNA TGTGCCAGCAGCTTAATTAGCGGGGGAGCCCAAATCCAAGAGACCCAGTACTTC.

The sample holds a few counts of this clonotype. The chain has TRBV5-6 and TRBJ1-2; no reliable D call. Deletions cut 5 bases from V and 3 bases from J, with 11 bases between. The CDR3 loop spans 13 amino acids. The germline gives CDR1 SGHDT, CDR2 YYEEEE. This CDR3 is CASRPGGYYGYTF. CDR3 bases: TGTGCCAGCAGACCCGGTGGATACTATGGCTACACCTTC.

This clonotype was found a few times. The chain carries TRBV11-2 and TRBJ1-1, with D unresolved. In germline, CDR1 is SGHAT, CDR2 FQNNGV. This CDR3 has 16 amino acids. The ends were cut back, 4 bases at V and 1 base at J, with 16 bases in the middle. For the CDR3, the DNA is TGTGCCAGCAGCTCATCCTACAGAGCCGGGAACACTGAAGCTTTCTTT. Amino acids: CASSSSYRAGNTEAFF.

This clonotype was seen a few times. CDR3 residues: CASSISGGGNEQFF. CDR3 in DNA: TGTGCCAGCAGCATTAGCGGGGGCGGCAATGAGCAGTTCTTC. The chain employs TRBV7-2 and TRBJ2-1; 9 bases map to TRBD2. Trimming took 5 bases from V and 6 from J; bases not matched to a gene: 5. CDR3 length: 14 amino acids. CDR1 and CDR2 (germline): SGHTA, FQGNSA.

The chain joins TRBV4-3 to TRBJ2-7; 10 nucleotides align to TRBD2. The V gene end was trimmed by 3 bases and the J gene end by 3 bases; junction bases not matched to a gene: 5. CDR3 length: 15 residues. The germline CDR1 and CDR2 sequences are LGHNA and YSLEER. In nucleotides, the CDR3 is TGCGCCAGCAGCCATTGGACTAGCGGAAACTACGAGCAGTACTTC. It specifies CASSHWTSGNYEQYF.

The sample holds a few counts of this clonotype. The CDR3 protein is CASSESGGAQVGNTVGLYYGYTF. CDR3 nucleotide sequence: TGTGCCAGCAGCGAAAGCGGCGGAGCCCAAGTGGGGAACACAGTAGGACTATACTATGGCTACACCTTC. The V and J genes are TRBV9 and TRBJ1-2; D unresolved. The CDR3 length is 23 residues. V gave up 3 bases and J gave up 3 bases, with 39 bases separating them. Per germline, CDR1 SGDLS and CDR2 YYNGEE.

This clonotype was seen only a few times. The V gene is TRBV20-1, the J gene TRBJ2-3; 8 bases line up with TRBD2. The CDR3 runs 16 residues. V lost 0 bases, J lost 3 bases, and 8 bases stayed unmatched. In germline, CDR1 is DFQATT, CDR2 SNEGSKA (reference sequence). The CDR3 region has the DNA TGCAGTGCTAGAGATCCGAGCGGGGGAGTAACAGATACGCAGTATTTT. This sequence encodes CSARDPSGGVTDTQYF.

The chain combines TRBV5-1 with TRBJ2-7, with a tentative D call TRBD2 (5 bases). There are 13 residues in the CDR3. Germline V gene data show CDR1 as SGHRS and CDR2 as YFSETQ. Trimming stripped 4 bases from V and 5 bases from J, with 13 bases between. CDR3 sequence (DNA): TGCGCCAGCAGCGCAAGCGGATTGAACGAGCAGTACGTC. Translation gives CASSASGLNEQYV.

This sequence joins TRBV20-1 and TRBJ2-3; 14 bases fit TRBD2. This CDR3 is built from 14 residues. The germline gives CDR1 DFQATT, CDR2 SNEGSKA (reference sequence). The trim removed 4 bases at V and 5 bases at J, leaving 2 bases unmatched. The CDR3 bases are TGCAGTGCTAAGGGACTAGCGGGGGAAGATACGCAGTATTTT. This translates into CSAKGLAGEDTQYF.

This clonotype showed up just a few times. V usage is TRBV7-8 and J usage is TRBJ2-1, with 9 positions matching TRBD1. The length of the CDR3 is 14 residues. CDR1 and CDR2 (germline): SGHVS, FQNEAQ. V was clipped by 5 bases and J by 6 bases; unmatched bases: 5. The CDR3 here is CASSARDRANEQFF. DNA of the CDR3: TGTGCCAGCAGCGCCAGGGACAGGGCCAATGAGCAGTTCTTC.

This chain uses TRBV6-5 with TRBJ2-3; TRBD2 might be the D (5 bases). V was cut by 6 bases and J by 4 bases, with 14 bases left in between. The germline V gene encodes CDR1 MNHEY and CDR2 SVGAGI. CDR3 length: 14 residues. The CDR3 nucleotides are TGTGCCAGCAGACACGGGTTGAGGGCAGATACGCAGTATTTT. Its protein product is CASRHGLRADTQYF.

The genes are TRBV24-1 and TRBJ2-3; 8 bases align to TRBD2. This CDR3 region has 15 residues. Trimming at V came to 3 bases and at J to 6 bases, leaving 7 bases not matched to a gene. Germline V gene sequence: CDR1 KGHDR, CDR2 SFDVKD. The CDR3 here is CATSDPGTRGDTQYF. The CDR3 region has the DNA TGTGCCACCAGTGATCCCGGGACTAGGGGGGATACGCAGTATTTT.

The genes are TRBV5-6 and TRBJ1-1; TRBD1 matches 7 bases. V lost 2 bases, J lost 2 bases, and 12 bases stayed unmatched. The CDR3 has 17 amino acids. Germline values: CDR1 SGHDT, CDR2 YYEEEE. The CDR3 here is CASSFVSTGTDNTEAFF. The DNA of the CDR3 is TGTGCCAGCAGCTTCGTCTCAACCGGGACAGACAACACTGAAGCTTTCTTT.

The chain uses TRBV6-5 and TRBJ2-5; 9 nucleotides align to TRBD1. This CDR3 comprises 13 residues. After removal of 5 bases from V and 4 bases from J, the junction contained 2 bases not matched to a gene. Germline CDR1 MNHEY, CDR2 SVGAGI. The CDR3 bases are TGTGCCAGCAGTGGGACAGGGCTAGAGACCCAGTACTTC. It translates to CASSGTGLETQYF.

This clonotype was observed a handful of times. The rearrangement joins TRBV19 to TRBJ1-1; tentatively, D is TRBD1 (5 bases). The germline gives CDR1 LNHDA, CDR2 SQIVND (reference sequence). V dropped 7 bases and J dropped 4 bases, with 22 bases sitting between them. The CDR3 runs 16 residues. The CDR3 DNA is TGTGCCAGTAACTCAGAGGGGATCGGGCTACCCACTGAAGCTTTCTTT. It yields the protein CASNSEGIGLPTEAFF.

This clonotype has ten or more counts. This rearrangement joins TRBV5-1 to TRBJ2-7, with D maybe TRBD2 (6 bases). This CDR3 contains 15 residues. Per germline, CDR1 SGHRS and CDR2 YFSETQ. Deletions cut 4 bases from V and 1 base from J, with 15 bases between. The CDR3 spells CASSLNPRGSYEQYF. The CDR3 DNA follows: TGCGCCAGCAGCCTTAACCCTCGGGGGTCCTACGAGCAGTACTTC. The whole variable domain, remainder taken from reference TRBV5-1 and TRBJ2-7, is KAGVTQTPRYLIKTRGQQVTLSCSPISGHRSVSWYQQTPGQGLQFLFEYFSETQRNKGNFPGRFSGRQFSNSRSEMNVSTLELGDSALYLCASSLNPRGSYEQYFGPGTRLTVT.